These T cell receptor beta chains were read from a single sample in a study of shared clonotypes between healthy human individuals. Profiled with immunoSEQ multiplex PCR; TCRdb holds only in-frame clones, not every one. The table lists over a million clones, around 82% of them singletons. The sequencing input was memory CD4+ T cells from PBMCs. These receptors were taken from a man between 18 and 29 years old in good health. Some clones in this sample may be carry-over from other donors' samples. The CDR3 runs from the conserved cysteine through the conserved F or W. D genes are given only for firm matches. Not all rows give a size; the values are once, few, many and, for expanded clones, a class.

cdr3_nt | cdr3_aa | v_call | clone_size | d_call | j_call
TGTGCCAGCAGCCGGAGGGGCGACGGATCTAACTATGGCTACACCTTC | CASSRRGDGSNYGYTF | TRBV5-5 | . | . | TRBJ1-2
TGCGCCAGCAGTGCCCGATCCCTAGCGGGAGTTACCACCGGGGAGCTGTTTTTT | CASSARSLAGVTTGELFF | TRBV10-2 | . | TRBD2 | TRBJ2-2
TGCGCCAGCAGCTTGGCAGGGCCGGCGGGAAGCACTGAAGCTTTCTTT | CASSLAGPAGSTEAFF | TRBV5-1 | . | . | TRBJ1-1
TGTGCCAGCAGCTTGCGCGTCCTAGGTCTAGCGGCCTCCTACGAGCAGTACTTC | CASSLRVLGLAASYEQYF | TRBV5-4 | . | TRBD2 | TRBJ2-7
TGTGCCAGCAGCGCACAGGGAGGGGATCAGCCCCAGCATTTT | CASSAQGGDQPQHF | TRBV9 | many | . | TRBJ1-5
TGTGCCAGCAGGGGACAGGGCTTAGGTGCAAGTGGCTACACCTTC | CASRGQGLGASGYTF | TRBV28 | few | TRBD1 | TRBJ1-2
TGTGCCACCAGCAGAGCGCGGGAGGGATTGGTCGAGCAGTACTTC | CATSRAREGLVEQYF | TRBV15 | . | TRBD2 | TRBJ2-7
TGCAGTGCTAGACATTACAATGAGCAGTTCTTC | CSARHYNEQFF | TRBV20-1 | few | . | TRBJ2-1
TGCGCCAGCAGCTTCTGGATGAACACTGAAGCTTTCTTT | CASSFWMNTEAFF | TRBV5-1 | once | . | TRBJ1-1
TGTGCCACCGCGGGACTAGCGGGAGAGACCCAGTACTTC | CATAGLAGETQYF | TRBV18 | . | TRBD2 | TRBJ2-5
TGTGCCAGCAGCCCTACGGAACTAGCGGGAGCCCTTTTTAATACGGGTGAGCAGTTCTTC | CASSPTELAGALFNTGEQFF | TRBV9 | . | TRBD2 | TRBJ2-1
TGTGCCAGCAGAGGGCTAGCGGGAAGAACCGGGGAGCTGTTTTTT | CASRGLAGRTGELFF | TRBV2 | . | TRBD2 | TRBJ2-2
TGTGCCAGCAGCGACCTTCGACAGGGAGACACCGGGGAGCTGTTTTTT | CASSDLRQGDTGELFF | TRBV5-6 | . | TRBD1 | TRBJ2-2
TGTGCCAGCAGCCGCCCGAGCGAAGGCTACACCTTC | CASSRPSEGYTF | TRBV7-9 | . | . | TRBJ1-2
TGTGCCAGCCGGGGACTAACCTACGAGCAGTACTTC | CASRGLTYEQYF | TRBV18 | many | TRBD2 | TRBJ2-7
TGTGCCAGCAGTTTAGGGGACAGGTATAATCAGCCCCAGCATTTT | CASSLGDRYNQPQHF | TRBV28 | . | TRBD1 | TRBJ1-5
TGTGCCAGCAGGCCTAGCGTCGGAGAGACCCAATACTTC | CASRPSVGETQYF | TRBV7-9 | . | . | TRBJ2-5
TGTGCCAGCAGTTTTGTGAGCCGGGAGACCCAGTACTTC | CASSFVSRETQYF | TRBV28 | . | . | TRBJ2-5
TGCAGTGCTACCAGGGACTATGGCTACACCTTC | CSATRDYGYTF | TRBV20-1 | . | . | TRBJ1-2
TGCGCCAGCAGCCCCTCCCGACCCGGGACAGGGTCCTACGAGCAGTACTTC | CASSPSRPGTGSYEQYF | TRBV4-1 | many | TRBD1 | TRBJ2-7